This is a list of T cell receptor beta chains from one sample in a study of T cell changes during pregnancy in multiple sclerosis. Generated by immunoSEQ multiplex PCR, the TCRdb table keeps only in-frame clones and is missing some. Of under 15,000 clones listed, almost 90% are singletons. The starting material was CD8+ T cells from peripheral blood mononuclear cells, obtained in the first trimester of pregnancy. These receptor sequences come from a female donor with multiple sclerosis, enrolled in a pregnancy study. CDR3s include the opening cysteine and the closing phenylalanine or tryptophan. D genes are given only for firm matches. Clone size is given for some rows only: seen once, a few or many times, or a class if the clone is expanded.

d_call	v_call	clone_size	j_call	cdr3_length	cdr3_nt	cdr3_aa
TRBD1	TRBV13	.	TRBJ1-1	12	TGTGCCAGCCAAAGGGGGCTTGCTGAAGCTTTCTTT	CASQRGLAEAFF
.	TRBV5-6	.	TRBJ1-4	17	TGTGCCAGCAGCTTGGACTACTCCCCCGGAGGAAGAAAAAAACTGTTTTTT	CASSLDYSPGGRKKLFF
TRBD2	TRBV4-1	.	TRBJ2-7	15	TGCGCCAGCAGCCCAACAACTAGCGTCAATTACGAGCAGTACTTC	CASSPTTSVNYEQYF
TRBD2	TRBV5-1	.	TRBJ2-1	17	TGCGCCAGCAGAAGCTTGGAGGGACTTGGGGGGGTGTATGAGCAGTTCTTC	CASRSLEGLGGVYEQFF
.	TRBV5-6	.	TRBJ2-7	13	TGTGCCAGCAGCTTGGAGCAGGCCTACGAGCAGTACTTC	CASSLEQAYEQYF
TRBD2	TRBV5-4	.	TRBJ2-3	19	TGTGCCAGCAGCCCACCGCCGGCGGGGGGGATGTTTCTCACAGATACGCAGTATTTT	CASSPPPAGGMFLTDTQYF
TRBD2	TRBV6-4	.	TRBJ2-2	14	TGTGCCAGCAGTGACGGACTAGCGTCCGGGGAGCTGTTTTTT	CASSDGLASGELFF
.	TRBV19	.	TRBJ1-5	15	TGTGCCAGTACCATCGGGGCAGGGGGCAATCAGCCCCAGCATTTT	CASTIGAGGNQPQHF
TRBD2	TRBV27	.	TRBJ2-1	16	TGTGCCAGCAGTTTACTCGCGGGGGGAACCTACAATGAGCAGTTCTTC	CASSLLAGGTYNEQFF
.	TRBV28	once	TRBJ2-1	11	TGTGCCAGCAGTTTACGGAATGAGCAGTTCTTC	CASSLRNEQFF
.	TRBV6-4	.	TRBJ2-3	15	TGTGCCAGCAGTGACTCCGCAGGGCACACAGATACGCAGTATTTT	CASSDSAGHTDTQYF
TRBD1	TRBV15	.	TRBJ1-1	16	TGTGCCACCAGCAGGGGGACAGGGCCACGGAACACTGAAGCTTTCTTT	CATSRGTGPRNTEAFF
TRBD1	TRBV27	.	TRBJ1-4	15	TGTGCCAGCAGACCCCCCTTGGACAGGGGTGAAAAACTGTTTTTT	CASRPPLDRGEKLFF
TRBD1	TRBV6-5	.	TRBJ1-5	15	TGTGCCAGCAGCCCCATTATAGGGACAGAACAGCCCCAGCATTTT	CASSPIIGTEQPQHF
TRBD1	TRBV6-5	.	TRBJ2-1	15	TGTGCCAGCAGTTTTTCCACAGGGGGATCGGATGAGCAGTTCTTC	CASSFSTGGSDEQFF
.	TRBV4-3	.	TRBJ1-2	14	TGCGCCAGCAGCCAAGAGGTACCACTAGCGGGCTACACCTTC	CASSQEVPLAGYTF
.	TRBV7-3	.	TRBJ1-1	13	TGTGCCAGCAGCTTAGGCCAGAACACTGAAGCTTTCTTT	CASSLGQNTEAFF
.	TRBV11-2	.	TRBJ1-4	19	TGTGCCAGCAGCTTAGATCGGCTGGAGAGAGGTGCAACTAATGAAAAACTGTTTTTT	CASSLDRLERGATNEKLFF
.	TRBV6-1	.	TRBJ2-2	14	TGTGCCAGCAGTTCAGGGTCGGAGACCGGGGAGCTGTTTTTT	CASSSGSETGELFF
.	TRBV19	.	TRBJ1-2	12	TGTGCCAGTTGGGGGGGATTCTATGGCTACACCTTC	CASWGGFYGYTF
.	TRBV6-5	.	TRBJ2-7	13	TGTGCCAGCAGTTACGGCCCGAACTACGAGCAGTACTTC	CASSYGPNYEQYF
.	TRBV6-1	.	TRBJ2-7	15	TGTGCCAGCAGTGAAAGTCTCCCTAGCTCCTACGAGCAGTACTTC	CASSESLPSSYEQYF
TRBD1	TRBV4-1	.	TRBJ1-2	15	TGCGCCAGCAGCGTCCACAGGGGGCGTAACTATGGCTACACCTTC	CASSVHRGRNYGYTF
TRBD2	TRBV18	.	TRBJ2-7	16	TGTGCCAGCTCACCACCCCAGCGGGGGGCCTCCTACGAGCAGTACTTC	CASSPPQRGASYEQYF
.	TRBV7-9	.	TRBJ1-5	12	TGTGCCAGCAGCTTTGGGGCTCAGCCCCAGCATTTT	CASSFGAQPQHF
.	TRBV29-1	.	TRBJ2-1	14	TGCAGCGTTGACCCCCGAGGACAGCCTAATGAGCAGTTCTTC	CSVDPRGQPNEQFF
.	TRBV5-1	medium-sized	TRBJ1-1	15	TGCGCCAGCAGCTTCGGGAGGGGCGCTGAGTCTGAAGCTTTCTTT	CASSFGRGAESEAFF
TRBD2	TRBV27	.	TRBJ2-5	16	TGTGCCAGCAGTTTATCAGGGACTAGCGGGGGGGAGACCCAGTACTTC	CASSLSGTSGGETQYF
TRBD2	TRBV6-6	.	TRBJ2-7	14	TGTGCCAGCAGTTACCACGGGGGGAGCTACGAGCAGTACTTC	CASSYHGGSYEQYF
TRBD2	TRBV7-2	.	TRBJ2-5	16	TGTGCCAGCAGCCGACTAGCGGGGGCCCTGCAAGAGACCCAGTACTTC	CASSRLAGALQETQYF
.	TRBV5-4	.	TRBJ2-3	15	TGTGCCAGCAGCCGCGGACAGTTTAGCACAGATACGCAGTATTTT	CASSRGQFSTDTQYF
.	TRBV11-2	.	TRBJ2-5	19	TGTGCCAGCAGCTTAGAGGGATTTGATGTAGGGGCTGTTCGAGAGACCCAGTACTTC	CASSLEGFDVGAVRETQYF
.	TRBV9	once	TRBJ1-6	15	TGTGCCAGCAGCGTAGAAGACAGCCGAAATTCACCCCTCCACTTT	CASSVEDSRNSPLHF
.	TRBV5-5	medium-sized	TRBJ2-6	17	TGTGCCAGCAGCTTACAGGTTTATAGCTCTGGGGCCAACGTCCTGACTTTC	CASSLQVYSSGANVLTF
.	TRBV19	few	TRBJ1-1	13	TGTGCCAGTAGTATAGCACAGAACACTGAAGCTTTCTTT	CASSIAQNTEAFF
.	TRBV11-3	.	TRBJ1-6	16	TGTGCCAGCAGCTTAGGCGGGACGGTATATAATTCACCCCTCCACTTT	CASSLGGTVYNSPLHF
.	TRBV7-9	.	TRBJ1-5	14	TGTGCCAGCAGCTTAGATGGCAGCAATCAGCCCCAGCATTTT	CASSLDGSNQPQHF
TRBD2	TRBV10-3	.	TRBJ2-1	15	TGTGCCATCAGTGAAAGCGGGGGCTCCTACAATGAGCAGTTCTTC	CAISESGGSYNEQFF
TRBD2	TRBV9	.	TRBJ2-7	15	TGTGCCAGCAGCGTAGGGACTAGCGGGGGCTACGAGCAGTACTTC	CASSVGTSGGYEQYF
TRBD2	TRBV15	.	TRBJ2-3	16	TGTGCCACCAGCAGAGATGGAGCGGGGGCCACAGATACGCAGTATTTT	CATSRDGAGATDTQYF
.	TRBV30	.	TRBJ1-4	15	TGTGCCTGGAGTGTGGTAATTGGAGGGTTTGAAAAACTGTTTTTT	CAWSVVIGGFEKLFF
TRBD1	TRBV6-1	.	TRBJ2-2	15	TGTGCCAGCATCACCGGGACAGGGGCTTCCGGGGAGCTGTTTTTT	CASITGTGASGELFF
.	TRBV7-6	.	TRBJ2-7	17	TGTGCCAGCAGCTTAGGTCTGGGGGCAGGGGCAGGCTACGAGCAGTACTTC	CASSLGLGAGAGYEQYF
.	TRBV12-5	.	TRBJ1-5	15	TGTGCTAGTGGTCGGCAGGGTAAGGGCAATCAGCCCCAGCATTTT	CASGRQGKGNQPQHF
TRBD2	TRBV28	.	TRBJ2-7	14	TGTGCCAGCAGGGCGCGGGGGAGCTCCTACGAGCAGTACTTC	CASRARGSSYEQYF
.	TRBV27	.	TRBJ2-7	15	TGTGCCAGCAGTCCGTTGGACCGGATCAGGGGCGAGCAGTACTTC	CASSPLDRIRGEQYF
.	TRBV7-8	.	TRBJ2-2	17	TGTGCCATCCTAGCGTTGGGACTGAAGGGTGGCGCCGGGGAGCTGTTTTTT	CAILALGLKGGAGELFF
.	TRBV4-2	.	TRBJ1-2	16	TGTGCCAGCAGCCAAGATTGGGAACAGGGCAACTATGGCTACACCTTC	CASSQDWEQGNYGYTF
.	TRBV7-9	.	TRBJ1-2	13	TGTGCCAGCAGCTCGGGAGCGTACTATGGCTACACCTTC	CASSSGAYYGYTF
.	TRBV13	.	TRBJ1-4	14	TGTGCCAGCAGCTTAGGCCCAGCCGGGGAAAAACTGTTTTTT	CASSLGPAGEKLFF
.	TRBV7-9	.	TRBJ1-2	14	TGTGCCAGCACACTACAGGGAATCCACTATGGCTACACCTTC	CASTLQGIHYGYTF
.	TRBV6-5	.	TRBJ2-7	16	TGTGCCAGCAGTTACTCAGGAGGGGACCATCCCTACGAGCAGTACTTC	CASSYSGGDHPYEQYF
.	TRBV4-3	.	TRBJ2-2	15	TGCGCCAGCAGTCGTTTGACAGCCCACACCGGGGAGCTGTTTTTT	CASSRLTAHTGELFF
TRBD1	TRBV7-9	.	TRBJ2-2	16	TGTGCCAGCAGCACCTGGGACAGGGAAAACACCGGGGAGCTGTTTTTT	CASSTWDRENTGELFF
.	TRBV4-3	.	TRBJ1-2	15	TGCGCCAGCTCCCGCGGGCGGGGGCTGAACTATGGCTACACCTTC	CASSRGRGLNYGYTF
.	TRBV5-6	once	TRBJ2-7	14	TGTGCCAGCAGCCCCCAGGGGGGATTCTACGAGCAGTACTTC	CASSPQGGFYEQYF
TRBD2	TRBV6-6	.	TRBJ2-7	14	TGTGCCAGCAGTTATGGGGGGGGGACCGGCGAGCAGTACTTC	CASSYGGGTGEQYF